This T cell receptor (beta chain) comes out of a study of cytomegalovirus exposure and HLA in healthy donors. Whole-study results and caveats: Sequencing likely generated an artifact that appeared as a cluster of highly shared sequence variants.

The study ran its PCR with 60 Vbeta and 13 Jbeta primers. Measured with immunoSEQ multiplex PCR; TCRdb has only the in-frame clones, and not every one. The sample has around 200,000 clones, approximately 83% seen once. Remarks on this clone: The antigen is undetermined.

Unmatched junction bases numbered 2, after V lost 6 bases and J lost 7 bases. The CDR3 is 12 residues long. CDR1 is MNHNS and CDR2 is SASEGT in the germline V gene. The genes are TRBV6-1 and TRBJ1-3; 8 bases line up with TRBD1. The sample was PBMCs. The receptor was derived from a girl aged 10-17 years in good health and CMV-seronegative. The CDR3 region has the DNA TGTGCCAGCAGGACAGGGGCTAACACCATATATTTT. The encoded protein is CASRTGANTIYF.